This TCR beta chain is from a study of identical twins. Study-wide points: For zero-insertion analyses, partial confounding could come from invariant MAIT and iNKT cells. Reduced insertions were recorded for abundant cord blood beta clonotypes, with no such pattern in memory repertoires. When twins shared out-of-frame alpha sequences, those sequences had excess low generation probability.

Trimming cost V 2 bases and J 2 bases, with 14 bases left between them. This CDR3 has 16 amino acids. Carrying unique molecular identifiers, the cDNA also gained a universal primer site through template switching. TCRdb re-called the 5' RACE reads through MiXCR, storing one row per CDR3 protein. The table shows 1.5 million to 2 million distinct CDR3 sequences, with more than 30% occurring only once. To note about this clonotype: Antigen: not known.

Sequences were obtained from cord blood. The J gene is TRBJ2-3, the V gene TRBV12-3 or TRBV12-4, with D uncertain. This sequence originates from a newborn girl in good health. As DNA, the CDR3 is TGTGCCAGCAGTTTAAAATTAAAGAATACCACAGATACGCAGTATTTT. Translation: CASSLKLKNTTDTQYF.